Listed below are T cell receptor beta chains from one sample, sequenced in a study of T cell repertoires in cytomegalovirus infection. TCRdb re-called the reads through MiXCR, storing one row per CDR3 protein. The sample yields about 190,000 distinct CDR3 sequences, about 30% seen once. Sequencing input: PBMCs. These receptors were collected from a human donor in good health (CMV status not recorded). Some clones in this sample may be carry-over from other donors' samples. Both conserved end residues are part of each CDR3. D genes are given only for firm matches. The size entry is marked missing in some rows and otherwise reads once, few, many or a size class.

v_call	d_call	clone_size	j_call	cdr3_nt	cdr3_aa
TRBV7-8	TRBD1	few	TRBJ2-3	TGTGCCAGCACCCTACTTGGGACAGGGGGCACAGATACGCAGTATTTT	CASTLLGTGGTDTQYF
TRBV7-3	TRBD2	many	TRBJ2-1	TGTGCCAGCAGCTCCCCCGGAGAGGACGGGGAGGGTTCCTACAATGAGCAGTTCTTC	CASSSPGEDGEGSYNEQFF
TRBV6-5	.	few	TRBJ2-5	TGTGCCAGCGGCAGGGCAGGGGAAGAGACCCAGTACTTC	CASGRAGEETQYF
TRBV20-1	TRBD1	few	TRBJ2-4	TGCAGTGCCACGACAGGGGGTAAAAACATTCAGTACTTC	CSATTGGKNIQYF
TRBV7-6	.	.	TRBJ2-1	TGTGCCAGCAGCTCCGGTCGATCCCCCTACAATGAGCAGTTCTTC	CASSSGRSPYNEQFF
TRBV7-3	.	few	TRBJ2-7	TGTGCCAGCAGCTTAGGGGACCGTCAGGAGCGGTACTTC	CASSLGDRQERYF
TRBV7-6	.	few	TRBJ1-4	TGTGCCAGCAACTTTGGGGGGTCCGATGAAAAACTGTTTTTT	CASNFGGSDEKLFF
TRBV11-2	TRBD1	many	TRBJ1-2	TGTGCCAGCAGTCAAGGGACAGGGGGCTCGGGCTACACCTTC	CASSQGTGGSGYTF
TRBV6-5	.	.	TRBJ2-7	TGTGCCAGCAGGTCAACAGGACCACAGTACTTC	CASRSTGPQYF
TRBV6-1	.	.	TRBJ1-5	TGTGCCAGCAGTGAAAACCCGGGACAGCCCCAGCATTTT	CASSENPGQPQHF
TRBV7-8	.	.	TRBJ1-3	TGTGCCAGCAGCTCCCTCGACCGGCAGGGTTCCCCTGGAAACACCATATATTTT	CASSSLDRQGSPGNTIYF
TRBV6-1	TRBD2	.	TRBJ2-5	TGTACCAGCAGTGAATATAGCGGGGGGGGGGAGACCCAGTACTTC	CTSSEYSGGGETQYF
TRBV20-1	.	.	TRBJ1-1	TGCAGTGCTAGCCAGGGATCGGACACTGAAGCTTTCTTT	CSASQGSDTEAFF
TRBV4-1	.	.	TRBJ2-7	TGCGCCAGCAGCCCATCAGATCAGGCGGGGTGGGGCGAGCAGTACTTC	CASSPSDQAGWGEQYF
TRBV29-1	TRBD1	.	TRBJ1-1	TGCAGCGCCAGGGACAGGGAAAACACTGAAGCTTTCTTT	CSARDRENTEAFF
TRBV7-6	.	many	TRBJ1-4	TGTGCCAGCAGCCCGGGGACCCCTAATGAAAAACTGTTTTTT	CASSPGTPNEKLFF
TRBV2	.	.	TRBJ1-6	TGTGCCAGCAGTTCCGACAGTTCCGAAAATTCACCCCTCCACTTT	CASSSDSSENSPLHF
TRBV20-1	TRBD2	.	TRBJ2-1	TGCAGTGCTAGCCGTAGGGTAGCGGGGCGAGGGGAGCAGTTCTTC	CSASRRVAGRGEQFF
TRBV7-6	TRBD1	.	TRBJ2-7	TGTGCCAGCAGCTCCGGGACAGGGGACACTTACGAGCAGTACTTC	CASSSGTGDTYEQYF
TRBV15	TRBD1	many	TRBJ1-1	TGTGCCATCGGACAGGCCCTGAACACTGAAGCTTTCTTT	CAIGQALNTEAFF
TRBV7-2	.	many	TRBJ1-2	TGTGCCAGCAGCTTACGAGCTACACAAGCTATGGGCTACACCTTC	CASSLRATQAMGYTF
TRBV7-2	.	.	TRBJ2-6	TGTCCCAGCAGCCCTCACGGAGAGGGGGCTGGGGCCAACGTCCTGACTTTC	CPSSPHGEGAGANVLTF
TRBV6-5	.	few	TRBJ1-1	TGTGCCAGCAGTTACGCCTTTGGGACTGAAGCTTTCTTT	CASSYAFGTEAFF
TRBV7-2	TRBD1	many	TRBJ2-1	TGTGCCAGCAGCTTATTTGTGGGACAGGGGTACAATGAGCAGTTCTTC	CASSLFVGQGYNEQFF
TRBV7-9	.	many	TRBJ2-5	TGTGCCAGCAGCTTATTAGCACCAGAGACCCAGTACTTC	CASSLLAPETQYF
TRBV5-1	.	.	TRBJ1-1	TGCGCCAGCAGCTTTCCGGACAGCACTGAAGCTTTCTTT	CASSFPDSTEAFF
TRBV7-2	.	.	TRBJ1-1	TGTGCCAGCAGACCCGTCAGGACAAACACTGAAGCTTTCTTT	CASRPVRTNTEAFF
TRBV5-1	.	.	TRBJ2-5	TGCGCCAGCAGCCCTGGGGTGGTCGAGACCCAGTACTTC	CASSPGVVETQYF
TRBV6-5	.	.	TRBJ1-1	TGTGCCAGCACAGCAGGGAACACTGAAGCTTACTTT	CASTAGNTEAYF
TRBV7-3	TRBD2	many	TRBJ2-7	TGTGCCAGCAGCCTCTCCCCCCAGCGGGGCTACGAGCAGTACTTC	CASSLSPQRGYEQYF
TRBV12-3/TRBV12-4	TRBD1	.	TRBJ1-4	TGTGCCAGCAGCCCCCGACAGGGGGATCTTGAAAAACTGTCTTTT	CASSPRQGDLEKLSF
TRBV13	.	few	TRBJ1-4	TGTGCCAGCAGCTTTCGCGAAAAACTGTTTTTT	CASSFREKLFF
TRBV18	.	.	TRBJ1-1	TGTGCCAGCTCCCGCGTCGAGGCGGAGGACACTGAAGCTTTCTTT	CASSRVEAEDTEAFF
TRBV11-2	TRBD2	few	TRBJ2-1	TGTGCCAGTCGGACTAGCGGGGGGTACAATGAGCAGTTCTTC	CASRTSGGYNEQFF
TRBV6-1	.	.	TRBJ1-1	TGTGCCACCAGAGAACTCAGTCGGATGAACACTGAAGCTTTCTTT	CATRELSRMNTEAFF
TRBV7-9	.	many	TRBJ2-5	TGTGCCAGCAGCCCCCTGGGCCGAGAGACCCAGTACTTC	CASSPLGRETQYF
TRBV20-1	TRBD2	.	TRBJ2-3	TGCAGTGCCCGTCGGGCTAGCGGGGTGAGCACAGATACGCAGTATTTT	CSARRASGVSTDTQYF
TRBV2	.	.	TRBJ1-6	TGTGCCAGCAGTGACGGACTATCCTCCTATAATTCACCCCTCCACTTT	CASSDGLSSYNSPLHF
TRBV10-3	TRBD1	few	TRBJ1-6	TGTGCCATCAGTGAGTCGGACAGGGGGTTGCCCCTCCACTTT	CAISESDRGLPLHF
TRBV12-3/TRBV12-4	TRBD1	.	TRBJ1-1	TGTGCCACCAGGGGGGATTCAGCGAACACTGAAGCTTTCTTT	CATRGDSANTEAFF
TRBV6-6	TRBD1	.	TRBJ1-6	TGTGCCAGCAGTTATCAGGGGGGGAATTCACCCCTCCACTTT	CASSYQGGNSPLHF
TRBV9	.	.	TRBJ2-7	TGTGCCAGCAGCGTAAAGGACTCCCTGACGGACGGGGAGTCCTACGAGCAGTACTTC	CASSVKDSLTDGESYEQYF
TRBV6-2/TRBV6-3	.	few	TRBJ1-1	TGTGCCAGCAACTGGCTGGAGAACACTGAAGCTTTCTTT	CASNWLENTEAFF
TRBV20-1	TRBD1	.	TRBJ1-3	TGCAGTGCTAAACAGGGGGCTGGAAACACCATATATTTT	CSAKQGAGNTIYF
TRBV6-4	.	.	TRBJ2-6	TGTGCCAGCAGTGACGGAGGTCAACGGTCTGGGGCCAACGTCCTGACTTTC	CASSDGGQRSGANVLTF
TRBV4-1	.	.	TRBJ2-7	TGCGCCAGCAGTCAGGGACCCTCCTACGAGCAGTACTTC	CASSQGPSYEQYF
TRBV3-1	TRBD2	.	TRBJ2-5	TGTGCCAGCAGCCTACTAGCGGAAGAGACCCAGTACTTC	CASSLLAEETQYF
TRBV7-6	.	many	TRBJ1-6	TGTGCCAGCAGCCCAACAGGGAGGAGTGATTCACCCCTCCACTTT	CASSPTGRSDSPLHF
TRBV7-3	.	.	TRBJ2-3	TGTGCCAGCACCGCGGACACCCGCACAGATACGCAGTATTTT	CASTADTRTDTQYF
TRBV19	TRBD1	.	TRBJ1-2	TGTGCCAGTAGTTCTAACACCGGGACAGGGAACTATGGCTACACCTTC	CASSSNTGTGNYGYTF
TRBV14	.	.	TRBJ1-1	TGTGCCAGCAGCCAAGATCACAACACTGAAGCTTTCTTT	CASSQDHNTEAFF
TRBV11-2	TRBD1	.	TRBJ1-2	TGTGCCAGCAGCTCAGTGGAGGACAGGGGCAACTATGGCTACACCTTC	CASSSVEDRGNYGYTF
TRBV6-1	TRBD1	.	TRBJ2-5	TGTGCCAGCAGTCCGCGGACAGGGGGCTCTAGTGGGACCCAGTACTTC	CASSPRTGGSSGTQYF
TRBV12-3/TRBV12-4	TRBD1	.	TRBJ1-2	TGTGCCACCTCGACAGGGCACAGCGGCTACACCTTC	CATSTGHSGYTF